This passage covers 5 T cell receptor beta chains from one sample sequenced in a study of blood T cell repertoires in COVID-19. Measured with immunoSEQ multiplex PCR; TCRdb has only the in-frame clones, and not every one. Among some 42,000 clones listed, around three quarters were seen once. Sequencing used peripheral blood. Source of these receptors: a man of 80 years or more with acute or convalescent COVID-19.

Here the CDR3 reads CASSPQGANTEAFF. CDR3 coding DNA: TGTGCCAGCAGCCCCCAGGGGGCTAACACTGAAGCTTTCTTT. This rearrangement joins TRBV7-3 to TRBJ1-1, with 8 bases identical to TRBD1. The germline gives CDR1 SGHTA, CDR2 FQGTGA. The J segment lost 2 bases and the V segment lost 5 bases, leaving 4 bases of the junction unmatched. CDR3 size: 14 residues.

The J gene is TRBJ2-7, the V gene TRBV9; D possibly corresponds to TRBD1 (5 bases). The CDR3 totals 14 residues. Germline CDR1 reads SGDLS; CDR2 reads YYNGEE. The V end was cut by 0 bases, the J end by 5 bases, with 12 bases between. The CDR3 DNA is TGTGCCAGCAGCGTAGGGGTCAGGGCCAACGAGCAGTACTTC. Its translation is CASSVGVRANEQYF.

This chain joins TRBV6-5 and TRBJ2-5, with 13 bases aligning to TRBD2. The CDR3 runs 15 residues. V shed 6 bases and J 4 bases; nucleotides not matched to a gene: 5. Germline V gives CDR1 MNHEY, CDR2 SVGAGI. The CDR3 is CASRLGLAGRETQYF. Written as DNA, the CDR3 is TGTGCCAGCAGGTTGGGACTAGCGGGGAGAGAGACCCAGTACTTC.

This chain joins TRBV5-1 and TRBJ1-2; maybe TRBD1 (5 bases). The V end was cut by 2 bases, the J end by 4 bases, with 12 bases between. In germline, CDR1 is SGHRS, CDR2 YFSETQ. The CDR3 length is 14 residues. The CDR3 DNA reads TGCGCCAGCAGCTTCAAGGAGGGGACCTATGGCTACACCTTC. It yields the protein CASSFKEGTYGYTF.

This clone was seen only a few times. This chain uses TRBV11-2 with TRBJ1-3; D is unresolved. V lost 3 bases and J lost 0, with 18 bases in between. The CDR3 runs 18 residues. Germline loops: CDR1 SGHAT, CDR2 FQNNGV. CDR3 region: CASSLVYPAGPSGNTIYF. In DNA, the CDR3 is TGTGCCAGCAGCTTGGTTTACCCCGCGGGCCCCTCTGGAAACACCATATATTTT.